This is a list of T cell receptor beta chains from one sample in a study of T cell repertoires in cytomegalovirus infection. Antigens for these TCRs are unknown. TCRdb reprocessed the reads with MiXCR, giving one entry per CDR3 protein. The table has 70,000 or so distinct CDR3 sequences, around 28% seen once. Specimen: CD8+ T cells from cultured PBMCs, collected from culture after CMV antigen stimulation. These receptors originate from a human donor in good health (CMV status not recorded). Some clones in this sample may be carry-over from other donors' samples. Each CDR3 is given with its conserved first and last residue. Fields, in order: D gene, J gene, V gene, clone size, CDR3 DNA, CDR3 protein. A D gene is named only where the DNA matches it firmly. Clone size is stated in some rows and not others, as once, few, many or a class when expanded.

.,TRBJ1-5,TRBV20-1,.,TGCAGTGCTAGAGATCGCATTTATAGCAATCAGCCCCAGCATTTT,CSARDRIYSNQPQHF
TRBD1,TRBJ1-6,TRBV27,.,TGTGCCAGCAGTAATGACAGGGGCGGAAATTCACCCCTCCACTTT,CASSNDRGGNSPLHF
TRBD2,TRBJ2-4,TRBV11-1,.,TGTGCCAGCAGCTTTTTCGGCGGGGGAGCCAAAAACATTCAGTACTTC,CASSFFGGGAKNIQYF
TRBD1,TRBJ2-4,TRBV19,.,TGTGCCAGTAGTAAAGACAGGGCCCTAGCCAAAAACATTCAGTACTTC,CASSKDRALAKNIQYF
.,TRBJ2-3,TRBV9,.,TGTGCCAGCAGCGTAGTTTGGGGCTCGGAGGGGAGCACAGATACGCAGTATTTT,CASSVVWGSEGSTDTQYF
.,TRBJ2-7,TRBV19,.,TGTGCCAGTAGTATAGGTCAGGGCTCCTACGAGCAGTACTTC,CASSIGQGSYEQYF
TRBD2,TRBJ2-1,TRBV28,.,TGTGCCAGCAGTTTAAGCGGGGGGGGCCGGGGATCGGCCTACAATGAGCAGTTCTTC,CASSLSGGGRGSAYNEQFF
.,TRBJ1-1,TRBV27,.,TGTGCCAGCAGTTTATCAGTCGGTGGAACTGAAGCTTTCTTT,CASSLSVGGTEAFF
TRBD1,TRBJ2-6,TRBV4-3,few,TGCGCCAGCAGCCAACTAGGACAGGGGGCTAGGGCCAACGTCCTGACTTTC,CASSQLGQGARANVLTF
.,TRBJ2-1,TRBV7-2,many,TGTGCCAGCAGCACTACCCTGGGTTCGAATGAGCAGTTCTTC,CASSTTLGSNEQFF
TRBD1,TRBJ1-2,TRBV19,few,TGTGCCAGTACGACAGGGAGCTATGGCTACACCTTC,CASTTGSYGYTF
.,TRBJ2-5,TRBV28,.,TGTGCCAGCAGTTTAATGGGAAAGCAAGAGACCCAGTACTTC,CASSLMGKQETQYF
TRBD2,TRBJ2-5,TRBV7-2,many,TGTGCCAGCAGCTTAGGGGGGATAGCGGGAGGGGGAGAGACCCAGTACTTC,CASSLGGIAGGGETQYF
.,TRBJ1-4,TRBV4-3,.,TGCGCCAGCAGCCGGGGGAGGGATAATGAAAAACTGTTTTTT,CASSRGRDNEKLFF
.,TRBJ1-1,TRBV6-5,.,TGTGCCAGCAGTTACGGAGAGGGTTCTGAAGCTTTCTTT,CASSYGEGSEAFF
.,TRBJ1-6,TRBV7-9,.,TGTGCCAGCAGCTTAGGAGGGGGGGATAATTCACCCCTCCACTTT,CASSLGGGDNSPLHF
TRBD2,TRBJ2-2,TRBV20-1,few,TGCAGTGCTCCTCCCGCGGGGGGAAATACCGGGGAGCTGTTTTTT,CSAPPAGGNTGELFF
.,TRBJ1-1,TRBV6-2/TRBV6-3,.,TGTGCCAGCAGTTACTCGCGGGGGAATGAAGCTTTCTTT,CASSYSRGNEAFF
TRBD1,TRBJ1-1,TRBV27,many,TGTGCCAGCAGTATCGGACAGGGGATGAACACTGAAGCTTTCTTT,CASSIGQGMNTEAFF
.,TRBJ2-7,TRBV28,.,TGTGCCAGCAGTTTCCAGAGGGGGGGGACCTACGAGCAGTACTTC,CASSFQRGGTYEQYF
.,TRBJ2-3,TRBV11-2,.,TGTGCCAGCAGCTTCCAGGAGGCTGATACGCAGTATTTT,CASSFQEADTQYF
.,TRBJ1-5,TRBV15,.,TGTGCCACCAGCGGTCGGGAAATCAATCAGCCCCAGCATTTT,CATSGREINQPQHF
TRBD2,TRBJ2-7,TRBV7-9,many,TGTGCCAGCAGCCCCAGCGGGGGAGGGCCGTCCTCCTACGAGCAGTACTTC,CASSPSGGGPSSYEQYF
.,TRBJ2-5,TRBV5-6,few,TGTGCCAGCACCTCTTACAGGGAAGAGACCCAGTACTTC,CASTSYREETQYF
.,TRBJ2-5,TRBV7-9,.,TGTGCCAGCAGCTTAGACTCGCCGGGGATGGAGACCCAGTACTTC,CASSLDSPGMETQYF
TRBD1,TRBJ2-7,TRBV6-5,many,TGTGCCAGCAGTTACGTTGGGACAGGGAACTACGAGCAGTACTTC,CASSYVGTGNYEQYF
TRBD1,TRBJ2-7,TRBV7-8,many,TGTGCCAGCAGCGAACAGGGGGAAGACAATTCCTACGAGCAGTACTTC,CASSEQGEDNSYEQYF
TRBD1,TRBJ2-7,TRBV27,few,TGTGCCAGCAGTTTATACCCGGGACAGACCCTGAGCGAGCAGTACTTC,CASSLYPGQTLSEQYF
TRBD2,TRBJ2-3,TRBV7-2,many,TGTGCCAGCAGCTTAGATGCACTAGCGGGGGGGTACACAGATACGCAGTATTTT,CASSLDALAGGYTDTQYF
.,TRBJ2-5,TRBV7-2,many,TGTGCCAGCAGCTTAGGGCTCCGTCGTCTCCAAGAGACCCAGTACTTC,CASSLGLRRLQETQYF
TRBD1,TRBJ2-7,TRBV9,.,TGTGCCAGCAGCATAGGCGGGACAGGGGTCATTCGAGAGCAGTACTTC,CASSIGGTGVIREQYF
.,TRBJ1-2,TRBV19,few,TGTGCCAGTATCAACCCCGGGGCAACTCGGGGCTATGGCTACACCTTC,CASINPGATRGYGYTF
.,TRBJ2-3,TRBV7-6,few,TGTGCCAGCAGCTCCCAGGTAAACGAGGGAGATACGCAGTATTTT,CASSSQVNEGDTQYF
TRBD1,TRBJ2-5,TRBV11-2,many,TGTGCCAGCAGCTTAACTCGGACAGGGGAGAGGGGAGAGACCCAGTACTTC,CASSLTRTGERGETQYF
TRBD1,TRBJ1-4,TRBV7-9,many,TGTGCCAGCAGCCCAGGGACAGGGGAGAAGGAAAAACTGTTTTTT,CASSPGTGEKEKLFF
.,TRBJ1-6,TRBV12-3/TRBV12-4,.,TGTGCCAGCAGTCCCACCCCGGGCCAGGATTCACCCCTCCACTTT,CASSPTPGQDSPLHF
.,TRBJ1-1,TRBV11-1,few,TGTGCCAGCAGCCACTCTAAAGAGGAAGGCGACACTGAAGCTTTCTTT,CASSHSKEEGDTEAFF
.,TRBJ2-5,TRBV11-3,.,TGTGCCAGCAGCTTAATTGGGGAGACCCAGTACTTC,CASSLIGETQYF
TRBD2,TRBJ2-7,TRBV2,many,TGTGCCAGCAGTGACGGGACTGCGGCGGGGGGAGTCTACGAGCAGTACTTC,CASSDGTAAGGVYEQYF
TRBD1,TRBJ1-1,TRBV7-2,medium-sized,TGTGCCAGCAGCCCCCCCCCGGGACAGGGGAGCACTGAAGCTTTCTTT,CASSPPPGQGSTEAFF
.,TRBJ1-6,TRBV4-3,few,TGCGCCAGCAGCCAAGGGGAGGGACTCAATAATTCACCCCTCCACTTT,CASSQGEGLNNSPLHF
.,TRBJ1-1,TRBV11-2,few,TGTGCCAGCAGCTTAGATTTGGGAGGCGGAATGAACACTGAAGCTTTCTTT,CASSLDLGGGMNTEAFF
.,TRBJ2-1,TRBV11-3,.,TGTGCCAGCAGCCCCTCCCTTACGGGGGCATACAATGAGCAGTTCTTC,CASSPSLTGAYNEQFF
TRBD2,TRBJ2-7,TRBV7-8,few,TGTGCCAGCAGCCTGAGCGGGAGTACGTACGAGCAGTACTTC,CASSLSGSTYEQYF
TRBD2,TRBJ2-1,TRBV20-1,few,TGCAGTGCTAGAGATCCTAGCGGGAGCCATGAGCAGTTCTTC,CSARDPSGSHEQFF
.,TRBJ2-7,TRBV30,few,TGTGCCTGGACCCTGGGTACACTAGATCGTATCTACGAGCAGTACTTC,CAWTLGTLDRIYEQYF
TRBD1,TRBJ2-7,TRBV9,.,TGTGCCAGCAGCGTAGAAGGACAGGTAGGAAAGGAGCAGTACTTC,CASSVEGQVGKEQYF
.,TRBJ2-3,TRBV5-6,.,TGTGCCAGCAAACTTAGCGGAGAACTCACAGATACGCAGTATTTT,CASKLSGELTDTQYF
TRBD1,TRBJ1-2,TRBV27,few,TGTGCCAGCAGTTTATCGGGCGGGACAGGGGACGGCTACACCTTC,CASSLSGGTGDGYTF
TRBD1,TRBJ1-2,TRBV5-6,.,TGTGCCAGCAGCTTGGGAGACAGGGCTAATGGCTACACCTTC,CASSLGDRANGYTF
.,TRBJ2-5,TRBV30,few,TGTGCCTGGGAGTGGGGTGGAGAGACCCAGTACTTC,CAWEWGGETQYF
.,TRBJ2-7,TRBV7-2,few,TGTGCCAGCAGCTTAGACTACGAGCAGTACTTC,CASSLDYEQYF
.,TRBJ1-6,TRBV7-8,.,TGTGCCAGCAGCTTAGCGGACAATGCTTCACCCCTCCACTTT,CASSLADNASPLHF
.,TRBJ2-3,TRBV10-3,few,TGTGCCACCTGGGCGGGCAGGCCAAGCACAGATACGCAGTATTTT,CATWAGRPSTDTQYF
.,TRBJ2-7,TRBV7-9,many,TGTGCCAGCAGCTCGGACCGCTCGACCTACGAGCAGTACTTC,CASSSDRSTYEQYF